The TCR beta chain under discussion was sequenced for a study of graft-versus-host responses after intestinal transplantation (dated by TCRdb to the early 2020s). In the study overall: The transplants that recipients got were multivisceral, liver-intestinal, or isolated intestinal. Every recipient was given anti-thymocyte globulin induction, followed by around three years of maintenance tacrolimus and steroids. Graft-versus-host and host-versus-graft alloreactive T cell clones were tracked in the graft, circulation and bone marrow after intestinal transplantation using bulk TCR-beta CDR3 sequencing. To identify alloreactive clones, pre-transplant mixed lymphocyte reaction products were sequenced and compared with unstimulated pre-transplant donor and recipient T cells. A cohort of approximately 24 intestinal transplant recipients, including one retransplant, was enrolled, and 3 patients lacking pretransplant specimens were excluded. Donor T cell macrochimerism was defined as a peak of at least 4% donor T cells among recipient peripheral blood mononuclear cells. Instead of going to the commercial service, samples from a few later patients were sequenced in-house on an Illumina MiSeq and processed with MiXCR.

CDR1 and CDR2 are read off the germline V gene as SGHRS and YFSETQ. Trimmed from V: 7 bases; trimmed from J: 0 bases; junction bases lacking a gene match: 12. Counted from cysteine to phenylalanine, this CDR3 has 17 amino acids. Solely the CDR3 DNA is kept, with 51 bases framed from the first base. Note on this clone: This receptor's antigen is unknown. The sample holds no much larger clone one base away, and base qualities are not on file.

Here is what the overall study found, with its caveats: Early after transplant, peak levels of circulating GvH clones were associated with declines in HvG clones. Conclusions were limited by the relatively low number and heterogeneity of intestinal transplant patients. GvH clones were detected in recipient bone marrow, and some appeared earlier in ileal mucosa or blood, consistent with an intestinal mucosal origin. Patients with donor T cell macrochimerism had high GvH to HvG T cell clonal ratios in their allografts.

The library was built by means of the immunoSEQ multiplex PCR assay. High-throughput TCR-beta CDR3 sequencing of genomic DNA from most patients was performed by Adaptive Biotechnologies. The study's processing was this. Adaptive's ImmunoSEQ software was the source of the TCR sequencing data for about 18 patients, while a few other patients were processed with MiXCR and VDJtools. Because the origin of CDR3 nucleotide sequences shared between donor and recipient could not be assigned, those sequences were removed. At least 2-fold expansion over unstimulated cells and a minimum CFSE-low frequency of 0.002% (template counts) or 0.001% (read counts) were required for clones to be classified as alloreactive. A clone was considered mappable if detected in the sequenced pre-transplant spleen, lymph node, or MLR CFSE-low populations of the donor or recipient. Cumulative frequency of alloreactive clones was calculated as a percentage of all sequences weighted by copy number. Imported from immuneACCESS, the table was reduced by TCRdb to in-frame sequences with V and J called. These copies leave out some clones; in studies compared against another copy, an unresolved V gene accounts for under half, and the cause of the remainder is not known. The V and J calls and clone size come from that table; D and trimming were worked out from the DNA. Here the sample has approximately 74,000 clones; around 92% occur a single time. The ten largest clones add up to roughly 0.7% of the sample.

Blood samples were collected up to 4 times in the first month after transplant and then at least monthly when available. This sequence was found in a human patient who received an intestinal transplant, so some T cells may come from the graft donor. Specimen: PBMCs, collected 98 days after intestinal transplantation. The sequence joins TRBV5-1 to TRBJ2-3, and 9 bases in between align with TRBD2. The CDR3 is CASRGGGGAFSTDTQYF. The DNA sequence is given as TGCGCCAGCCGGGGTGGCGGGGGGGCCTTCAGCACAGATACGCAGTATTTT.